The rows below give T cell receptor beta chains drawn from one sample of a study of beta chain features in type 1 diabetes. The repertoire was sequenced with immunoSEQ multiplex PCR; TCRdb's copy has only in-frame clones and lacks some. The sample consists of about 620,000 clones, roughly 16% of them appearing once. Sequences were obtained from naive CD4+ T cells from blood. The receptors derive from a man between 18 and 29 years old in good health. Both conserved end residues are part of each CDR3. D genes are given only for firm matches. Expanded clones are given a class, and other clones once, few, many or no size at all.

>TRBJ2-5|TRBD2|.|TRBV4-3
CASSQDLLAGGQETQYF
TGCGCCAGCAGCCAAGATTTGTTAGCGGGGGGCCAAGAGACCCAGTACTTC
>TRBJ2-5|TRBD2|.|TRBV19
CASSIRGEGETQYF
TGTGCCAGTAGTATCCGGGGGGAGGGAGAGACCCAGTACTTC
>TRBJ1-4|TRBD1|few|TRBV25-1
CASSEPLGQGAEKLFF
TGTGCCAGCAGTGAACCTTTAGGACAGGGGGCTGAAAAACTGTTTTTT
>TRBJ2-5|.|many|TRBV10-3
CAISESSPETQYF
TGTGCCATCAGTGAGTCGAGTCCTGAGACCCAGTACTTC
>TRBJ1-5|.|.|TRBV28
CASSSRGGNQPQHF
TGTGCCAGCAGTTCCCGGGGGGGCAATCAGCCCCAGCATTTT
>TRBJ2-5|TRBD2|few|TRBV12-5
CASGSRGGRRETQYF
TGTGCTAGTGGTTCCCGGGGCGGGAGACGGGAGACCCAGTACTTC
>TRBJ2-4|.|few|TRBV19
CASSPGAKNIQYF
TGTGCCAGTAGTCCGGGCGCCAAAAACATTCAGTACTTC
>TRBJ2-1|TRBD1|few|TRBV5-1
CASSSGQDYNEQFF
TGCGCCAGCAGCTCGGGACAGGACTACAATGAGCAGTTCTTC
>TRBJ2-1|.|.|TRBV10-3
CAIRLAWEQFF
TGTGCCATCCGGCTAGCCTGGGAGCAGTTCTTC
>TRBJ2-1|TRBD1|.|TRBV9
CASSAGTGTRNEQFF
TGTGCCAGCAGCGCCGGGACAGGGACCCGCAATGAGCAGTTCTTC
>TRBJ2-1|TRBD2|few|TRBV19
CASSPWIGRNEQFF
TGTGCCAGTAGTCCTTGGATCGGGAGGAATGAGCAGTTCTTC
>TRBJ2-7|.|.|TRBV28
CASSPPGRYEQYF
TGTGCCAGCAGTCCGCCAGGGAGGTACGAGCAGTACTTC
>TRBJ2-7|.|few|TRBV18
CASSPFRDAEQYF
TGTGCCAGCTCACCATTCAGGGATGCCGAGCAGTACTTC
>TRBJ2-5|.|few|TRBV7-6
CASSLEVGGRVGTQYF
TGTGCCAGCAGCTTAGAAGTCGGGGGGCGCGTGGGTACCCAGTACTTC
>TRBJ2-2|TRBD2|few|TRBV2
CASRPPGTSGTGELFF
TGTGCCAGCAGGCCTCCCGGGACTAGCGGCACCGGGGAGCTGTTTTTT
>TRBJ1-5|.|few|TRBV6-1
CASTAAPYSNQPQHF
TGTGCCAGCACAGCCGCCCCTTATAGCAATCAGCCCCAGCATTTT
>TRBJ1-2|TRBD1|.|TRBV14
CASSQPRTGANYGYTF
TGTGCCAGCAGCCAACCGAGGACAGGGGCCAACTATGGCTACACCTTC
>TRBJ2-7|.|few|TRBV7-2
CASSRDPSSYEQYF
TGTGCCAGCAGCCGAGACCCCTCTTCCTACGAGCAGTACTTC
>TRBJ2-5|.|few|TRBV11-2
CASSPGGGGETQYF
TGTGCCAGCAGCCCAGGGGGGGGCGGAGAGACCCAGTACTTC
>TRBJ1-5|.|.|TRBV9
CASSEGEGSNQPQHF
TGTGCCAGCAGCGAGGGTGAGGGGAGCAATCAGCCCCAGCATTTT
>TRBJ1-5|.|.|TRBV18
CASSPQASNQPQHF
TGTGCCAGCTCACCACAGGCAAGCAATCAGCCCCAGCATTTT
>TRBJ2-1|.|.|TRBV28
CASTRTASYNEQFF
TGTGCCAGCACCCGGACAGCCTCCTACAATGAGCAGTTCTTC
>TRBJ1-2|TRBD1|few|TRBV5-6
CASSFTGGTYGYTF
TGTGCCAGCAGCTTCACAGGGGGGACCTATGGCTACACCTTC
>TRBJ1-6|TRBD1|few|TRBV5-1
CASSLGYGQGGSPLHF
TGCGCCAGCAGCTTGGGGTACGGACAGGGGGGTTCACCCCTCCACTTT
>TRBJ2-3|.|.|TRBV9
CASSVGGGSTDTQYF
TGTGCCAGCAGCGTAGGTGGAGGGAGCACAGATACGCAGTATTTT
>TRBJ1-6|.|.|TRBV5-6
CASSLAGISYNSPLHF
TGTGCCAGCAGCTTGGCGGGGATATCCTATAATTCACCCCTCCACTTT
>TRBJ2-7|TRBD1|.|TRBV9
CASSAIQGARTDEQYF
TGTGCCAGCAGCGCCATTCAGGGGGCGCGTACGGACGAGCAGTACTTC
>TRBJ2-2|TRBD1|.|TRBV14
CASSQGTGHAGELFF
TGTGCCAGCAGCCAAGGGACAGGGCACGCCGGGGAGCTGTTTTTT
>TRBJ2-2|.|few|TRBV9
CASSVGLADTGELFF
TGTGCCAGCAGCGTAGGACTCGCGGACACCGGGGAGCTGTTTTTT
>TRBJ1-3|.|few|TRBV7-2
CASSSGSSSGNTIYF
TGTGCCAGCAGCTCGGGGTCGAGCTCTGGAAACACCATATATTTT
>TRBJ2-1|TRBD1|few|TRBV9
CASSPRPDRINEQFF
TGTGCCAGCAGCCCCCGACCGGACAGGATCAATGAGCAGTTCTTC